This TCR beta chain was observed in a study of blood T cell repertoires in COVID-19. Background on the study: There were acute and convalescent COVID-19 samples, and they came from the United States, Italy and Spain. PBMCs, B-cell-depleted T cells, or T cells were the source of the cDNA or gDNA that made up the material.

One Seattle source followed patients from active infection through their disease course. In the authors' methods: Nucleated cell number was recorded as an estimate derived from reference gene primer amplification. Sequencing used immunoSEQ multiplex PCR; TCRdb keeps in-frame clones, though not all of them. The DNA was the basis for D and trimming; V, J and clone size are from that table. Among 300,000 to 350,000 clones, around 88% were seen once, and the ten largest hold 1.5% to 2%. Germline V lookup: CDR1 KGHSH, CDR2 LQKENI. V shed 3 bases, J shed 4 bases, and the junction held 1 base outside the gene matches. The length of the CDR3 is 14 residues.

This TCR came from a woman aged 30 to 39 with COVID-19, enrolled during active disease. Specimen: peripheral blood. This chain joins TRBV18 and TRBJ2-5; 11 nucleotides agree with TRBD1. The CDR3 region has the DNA TGTGCCAGCTCACCTGGGACAGGGGGAGAGACCCAGTACTTC. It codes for CASSPGTGGETQYF.